A single sample is the source of the 31 T cell receptor beta chains below, sequenced in a study of blood T cell repertoires in COVID-19. The repertoire was sequenced with immunoSEQ multiplex PCR; TCRdb's copy has only in-frame clones and lacks some. Here the sample spans about 82,000 clones, about 80% being singletons. The sequencing input was peripheral blood. The receptor source for this set is a woman between 40 and 55 years old with active or convalescent COVID-19.

The chain employs TRBV7-9 and TRBJ2-1, with 7 bases that match TRBD2. After removal of 3 bases from V and 8 bases from J, the junction contained 10 bases not matched to a gene. Germline CDR1 SEHNR, CDR2 FQNEAQ (reference sequence). The CDR3 is 15 amino acids. CDR3 amino acids: CASSLGAGVGDEQFF. CDR3 nucleotide sequence: TGTGCCAGCAGCTTGGGCGCGGGAGTTGGCGATGAGCAGTTCTTC.

The chain joins TRBV28 to TRBJ2-1; TRBD2 agrees at 9 bases. The CDR3 loop spans 16 amino acids. Germline CDR1 reads MDHEN; CDR2 reads SYDVKM. V shed 5 bases, J shed 1 base, and the junction held 6 bases outside the gene matches. CDR3 amino acids: CASSPIAGVSYNEQFF. The CDR3 nucleotides read TGTGCCAGCAGTCCCATAGCGGGGGTGTCCTACAATGAGCAGTTCTTC.

This rearrangement joins TRBV2 to TRBJ1-1; TRBD1 matches 9 bases. Per the germline V gene, CDR1 is SNHLY and CDR2 is FYNNEI. This CDR3 contains 17 residues. V trimming: 5 bases; J trimming: 1 base; junction bases outside the gene matches: 11. The CDR3 protein is CASSYLPGQGKNTEAFF. The CDR3 DNA reads as TGTGCCAGCAGTTATCTCCCGGGACAGGGAAAGAACACTGAAGCTTTCTTT. Looking up the rest from reference TRBV2 and TRBJ1-1 gives the full variable domain: EPEVTQTPSHQVTQMGQEVILRCVPISNHLYFYWYRQILGQKVEFLVSFYNNEISEKSEIFDDQFSVERPDGSNFTLKIRSTKLEDSAMYFCASSYLPGQGKNTEAFFGQGTRLTVV.

The V and J genes are TRBV9 and TRBJ2-5; 7 bases fit TRBD2. The CDR3 runs to 16 residues. Per germline, CDR1 SGDLS and CDR2 YYNGEE. The V segment lost 1 base and the J segment 2 bases; nucleotides outside the gene matches: 8. CDR3 in amino acids: CASSVRGGTMQETQYF. DNA for the CDR3: TGTGCCAGCAGCGTAAGAGGAGGGACTATGCAAGAGACCCAGTACTTC.

In DNA form, the CDR3 reads TGTGCCAGCAGCCCGACGACAGGGAATCAGCCCCAGCATTTT. Encoded protein: CASSPTTGNQPQHF. This chain connects TRBV9 to TRBJ1-5; 7 positions agree with TRBD1. From germline, CDR1 is SGDLS and CDR2 YYNGEE. The CDR3 has 14 residues. V was clipped by 4 bases and J by 4 bases; unmatched bases: 5.

The rearrangement uses TRBV28 and TRBJ2-3; TRBD1 might be the D (6 bases). From germline, CDR1 is MDHEN and CDR2 SYDVKM. V lost 6 bases to trimming and J lost 2 bases, with 18 bases between them. The CDR3 runs to 16 residues. As DNA, the CDR3 is TGTGCCAGCAGCCGCAGGGGCGTCCGCATCACAGATACGCAGTATTTT. Amino acid sequence: CASSRRGVRITDTQYF.

This chain connects TRBV5-4 to TRBJ2-4; 7 nucleotides line up with TRBD1. With 4 bases clipped from V and 3 bases from J, the junction kept 7 bases outside the gene matches. Per the germline V gene, CDR1 is SGHNT and CDR2 is YYREEE (reference sequence). The CDR3 is 15 amino acids. In DNA, the CDR3 is TGTGCCAGCAGCCGGGCCCGGGACAGCAAAAACATTCAGTACTTC. This sequence encodes CASSRARDSKNIQYF. The variable domain in full, with the rest retrieved from reference TRBV5-4 and TRBJ2-4, is ETGVTQSPTHLIKTRGQQVTLRCSSQSGHNTVSWYQQALGQGPQFIFQYYREEENGRGNFPPRFSGLQFPNYSSELNVNALELDDSALYLCASSRARDSKNIQYFGAGTRLSVL.

Only a few counts were recorded for this clone. The same CDR3 arises from other DNA sequences in this sample as well. The J gene is TRBJ1-3, the V gene TRBV18, with D maybe TRBD1 (5 bases). From germline, CDR1 is KGHSH and CDR2 LQKENI. The CDR3 has 14 amino acids. Trimming removed 3 bases from V and 2 bases from J, with 8 bases in between. The CDR3 region has the DNA TGTGCCAGCTCACCCCAGGGAACTGGAAACACCATATATTTT. It translates to CASSPQGTGNTIYF.

This clone was seen just once. This chain links TRBV27 with TRBJ2-1; 8 positions agree with TRBD1. The CDR3 has 15 residues. The germline V gene has CDR1 MNHEY and CDR2 SMNVEV (reference sequence). The junction had 12 bases not matched to a gene; V was cut back by 7 bases and J by 7 bases. DNA for the CDR3: TGTGCCAGCACTCCCCGGTGGACAGGGCGAAATGAGCAGTTCTTC. It yields the protein CASTPRWTGRNEQFF.

This clone was counted only a few times. CDR3 nucleotides: TGTGCCACCAGTGATTTCTCCAGCCAAGAGACCCAGTACTTC. This encodes CATSDFSSQETQYF. V gene TRBV24-1 combines with J gene TRBJ2-5; the D is unclear. The CDR3 is made up of 14 amino acids. V was trimmed by 1 base and J by 1 base, leaving 6 bases between them. From germline, CDR1 is KGHDR and CDR2 SFDVKD.

The chain has TRBV5-1 and TRBJ1-2, with D possibly matching TRBD1 (6 bases). From germline, CDR1 is SGHRS and CDR2 YFSETQ. With 4 bases removed from V and 8 bases from J, the gap between germline ends came to 15 bases. This CDR3 has 13 residues. The CDR3 DNA reads TGCGCCAGCAGCGGGGGGGACAACCGAGGCTACACCTTC. Protein: CASSGGDNRGYTF. The whole variable domain, filled in from reference TRBV5-1 and TRBJ1-2, reads KAGVTQTPRYLIKTRGQQVTLSCSPISGHRSVSWYQQTPGQGLQFLFEYFSETQRNKGNFPGRFSGRQFSNSRSEMNVSTLELGDSALYLCASSGGDNRGYTFGSGTRLTVV.

This chain's CDR3 is CASSYSGLAGAYGEQFF. The CDR3 coding sequence is TGTGCCAGCAGTTACTCGGGGCTAGCGGGAGCATATGGTGAGCAGTTCTTC. The V and J genes are TRBV6-2 or TRBV6-3 and TRBJ2-1; 10 bases are a match to TRBD2. This CDR3 contains 17 residues. V gave up 0 bases and J gave up 9 bases; unmatched junction bases: 11. CDR1 and CDR2 (germline): MNHEY, SVGEGT.

This clone was seen a handful of times. V usage is TRBV7-2 and J usage is TRBJ2-2; D unclear. This CDR3 contains 15 residues. The germline CDR1 and CDR2 sequences are SGHTA and FQGNSA. The V gene lost 5 bases and the J gene lost 3 bases, with 13 bases spanning the gap. DNA of the CDR3: TGTGCCAGCAGCCCAAAAGCGCTATACACCGGGGAGCTGTTTTTT. Protein product: CASSPKALYTGELFF.

The gene calls are TRBV7-9 and TRBJ2-1; no firm D call. Germline values: CDR1 SEHNR, CDR2 FQNEAQ (reference sequence). The CDR3 spans 11 residues. V shed 5 bases and J shed 12 bases, with 11 bases lying between them. The CDR3 DNA reads TGTGCCAGCAGCCCGTCGACTCTGCAGTTCTTC. Its protein is CASSPSTLQFF.

As DNA, the CDR3 is TGCAGTGCTGGGGACAGCTACGAGCAGTACTTC. Residues: CSAGDSYEQYF. V gene TRBV20-1 combines with J gene TRBJ2-7; 7 positions agree with TRBD1. V trimming: 5 bases; J trimming: 3 bases; junction bases outside the gene matches: 1. This CDR3 is 11 amino acids long. Germline CDR1 reads DFQATT; CDR2 reads SNEGSKA (reference sequence).

The chain carries TRBV14 and TRBJ1-2, with TRBD1 as a possible D gene (5 bases). The CDR3 runs to 13 residues. From germline, CDR1 is SGHDN and CDR2 FVKESK. V lost 1 base and J lost 5, with 8 bases in between. CDR3: CASSQARAYGYTF. CDR3 DNA sequence: TGTGCCAGCAGCCAAGCCAGGGCATATGGCTACACCTTC.

J is TRBJ1-1 and V is TRBV5-1, with D possibly matching TRBD1 (5 bases). Looked up from germline, CDR1 is SGHRS and CDR2 is YFSETQ. The length of the CDR3 is 13 residues. V was clipped by 4 bases and J by 4 bases, with 11 bases between them. CDR3: CASSPSGLTEAFF. CDR3 bases: TGCGCCAGCAGCCCATCGGGACTCACTGAAGCTTTCTTT. Using reference TRBV5-1 and TRBJ1-1 for the parts outside the CDR3, the full variable domain is KAGVTQTPRYLIKTRGQQVTLSCSPISGHRSVSWYQQTPGQGLQFLFEYFSETQRNKGNFPGRFSGRQFSNSRSEMNVSTLELGDSALYLCASSPSGLTEAFFGQGTRLTVV.

V usage is TRBV7-3 and J usage is TRBJ1-6; 9 bases fit TRBD1. Looked up from germline, CDR1 is SGHTA and CDR2 is FQGTGA. The trim removed 4 bases at V and 14 bases at J, leaving 9 bases unmatched. The CDR3 contains 14 residues. The CDR3 nucleotides read TGTGCCAGCAGCTCCGGGACAGGGTATCCTACCCTCCACTTT. Protein: CASSSGTGYPTLHF.

The chain couples TRBV9 to TRBJ2-5; 8 nucleotides line up with TRBD1. Trimming took 0 bases from V and 9 from J; bases not matched to a gene: 10. The CDR3 spans 15 residues. Germline V gene data show CDR1 as SGDLS and CDR2 as YYNGEE. The CDR3 is CASSVAWQGAFPQYF. Here the CDR3 DNA reads TGTGCCAGCAGCGTAGCTTGGCAGGGGGCATTCCCCCAGTACTTC.

On this clone itself: The sample holds other DNA sequences that translate to the same CDR3. J is TRBJ2-5 and V is TRBV7-8; TRBD2 matches 9 bases. There are 17 residues in the CDR3. With V trimmed by 0 bases and J by 2 bases, 7 bases remained unmatched. CDR1 SGHVS and CDR2 FQNEAQ come from the germline V gene. The CDR3, as DNA: TGTGCCAGCAGCTTAGCGGGGCTAGCGGGGACTCAAGAGACCCAGTACTTC. It yields the protein CASSLAGLAGTQETQYF.

DNA for the CDR3: TGTGCCAGCAGCGTAGGGACAGTCCTGGGCGGGGAGCTGTTTTTT. Residues: CASSVGTVLGGELFF. The V call is TRBV9, the J call TRBJ2-2, with a tentative D call TRBD1 (6 bases). This CDR3 is built from 15 residues. Per germline, CDR1 SGDLS and CDR2 YYNGEE. Trimming cost V 0 bases and J 7 bases, with 13 bases left between them.

Points on this clone: Compared with germline, one end of the junction differs, possibly owing to a read error. The chain employs TRBV27 and TRBJ1-2; D ambiguous. This CDR3 contains 14 residues. The germline gives CDR1 MNHEY, CDR2 SMNVEV (reference sequence). CDR3 region: CASTLHGSSYGFTF. The CDR3 DNA is TGTGCCAGCACCCTCCACGGGAGTTCCTATGGCTTCACCTTC.

The chain couples TRBV12-5 to TRBJ2-4, with D perhaps matching TRBD1 (5 bases). Between the trimmed V and J ends, which lost 1 base and 0 bases, there was a span of 13 bases. The CDR3 is 17 amino acids. The germline CDR1 and CDR2 sequences are LGHNT and FRNRAP. The CDR3 protein is CASGLGPRQLAKNIQYF. The CDR3 DNA follows: TGTGCTAGTGGTTTGGGCCCTCGACAGCTAGCCAAAAACATTCAGTACTTC. Complete variable domain (other parts from reference TRBV12-5 and TRBJ2-4): DARVTQTPRHKVTEMGQEVTMRCQPILGHNTVFWYRQTMMQGLELLAYFRNRAPLDDSGMPKDRFSAEMPDATLATLKIQPSEPRDSAVYFCASGLGPRQLAKNIQYFGAGTRLSVL.

CDR3 sequence (DNA): TGTGCCAGCAGCTTCGACAGGGTGGGCACCGGGGAGCTGTTTTTT. Its translation is CASSFDRVGTGELFF. The V gene is TRBV5-4, the J gene TRBJ2-2, with 7 bases identical to TRBD1. The CDR3 extends over 15 amino acids. V shed 2 bases and J 4 bases; nucleotides not matched to a gene: 5. Germline CDR1 is SGHNT and CDR2 is YYREEE (reference sequence).

A few counts support this clone. This chain uses TRBV6-5 with TRBJ1-2; D ambiguous. The V gene lost 6 bases and the J gene lost 8 bases, with 19 bases spanning the gap. This CDR3 contains 14 residues. Germline V gene lookup returns CDR1 MNHEY and CDR2 SVGAGI. DNA of the CDR3: TGTGCCAGCAGCCCCTCAAGGAATGTCGGGGGCTACACCTTC. It encodes CASSPSRNVGGYTF.

The gene calls are TRBV7-2 and TRBJ1-2; 7 bases agree with TRBD1. V shed 2 bases and J 2 bases; nucleotides not matched to a gene: 11. Germline loops: CDR1 SGHTA, CDR2 FQGNSA. This CDR3 has 17 amino acids. The CDR3 reads CASSLQGGRYRNYGYTF. CDR3 nucleotides: TGTGCCAGCAGCTTACAGGGGGGACGCTACAGGAACTATGGCTACACCTTC.

The V call is TRBV6-5, the J call TRBJ2-3, with TRBD2 matching 7 bases. Per the germline V gene, CDR1 is MNHEY and CDR2 is SVGAGI. CDR3 length equals 13 residues. V lost 9 bases, J lost 3 bases, and 6 bases stayed unmatched. The CDR3 region is CARIAGRTDTQYF. DNA for the CDR3: TGTGCCAGGATAGCGGGTCGAACAGATACGCAGTATTTT.

The chain couples TRBV28 to TRBJ1-2; 11 positions agree with TRBD1. The CDR3 extends over 14 amino acids. Germline CDR1 MDHEN, CDR2 SYDVKM. The V gene end was trimmed by 5 bases and the J gene end by 5 bases; junction bases not matched to a gene: 4. The CDR3, as DNA: TGTGCCAGCAGTCCCGGGACAGGGGGATATGGCTACACCTTC. Amino acid sequence: CASSPGTGGYGYTF.

The chain recombines TRBV7-2 with TRBJ2-1; TRBD2 might be the D (5 bases). The ends were cut back, 1 base at V and 5 bases at J, with 12 bases in the middle. Germline V lookup: CDR1 SGHTA, CDR2 FQGNSA. There are 15 residues in the CDR3. The CDR3 reads CASSLGLAIHNEQFF. CDR3 in DNA: TGTGCCAGCAGCTTAGGTCTAGCTATTCACAATGAGCAGTTCTTC.

The chain combines TRBV28 with TRBJ1-5; D may be TRBD1 (6 bases). The V gene's germline CDR1 is MDHEN and CDR2 SYDVKM. CDR3 length: 17 amino acids. Trimming took 5 bases from V and 7 from J, leaving 24 bases between them. CDR3 DNA sequence: TGTGCCAGCAGTCTACCCGGACAGTCTTCTAGCAGGCAGCCCCAGCATTTT. Translating gives CASSLPGQSSSRQPQHF.

The V call is TRBV3-1 (or the pseudogene TRBV3-2), the J call TRBJ1-5, with D perhaps matching TRBD1 (5 bases). The germline CDR1 and CDR2 sequences are LGHDT and YNNKEL (reference sequence). The CDR3 consists of 16 residues. Trimming pared 0 bases from V and 9 bases from J, leaving 18 bases between. This CDR3 is CASSQDASGGGLPQHF. The CDR3 nucleotides are TGTGCCAGCAGCCAAGACGCCTCGGGGGGAGGTCTGCCCCAGCATTTT.